The 29 T cell receptor beta chains below come from one sample, sequenced in a study of beta chain features in type 1 diabetes. Whole-study findings and limits: Significant though moderate, a shortening of TCRB CDR3s appeared in all four CD4+ subsets of Type 1 diabetes patients.

Isolated RNA was reverse transcribed in full, so expressed TCRB transcripts were sequenced. Some clones are missing from TCRdb's copy, which holds only in-frame ones; the method was immunoSEQ multiplex PCR. The sample holds about 260,000 clones, approximately 20% seen once. Antigens for these TCRs are unknown. Material: naive CD4+ T cells from blood. These receptors all stem from a woman aged 35 to 49 with type 1 diabetes.

A few counts support this clone. The rearrangement uses TRBV30 and TRBJ1-2; 7 bases are shared with TRBD1. V dropped 3 bases and J dropped 6; count of bases not matched to a gene: 7. Per germline, CDR1 GTSNPN and CDR2 SVGIG (reference sequence). The length of the CDR3 is 13 residues. Here the CDR3 reads CAWSTTGRHGYTF. The CDR3 nucleotides read TGTGCCTGGAGCACGACAGGGCGGCATGGCTACACCTTC. Drawing the rest from reference TRBV30 and TRBJ1-2, the complete variable domain is SQTIHQWPATLVQPVGSPLSLECTVEGTSNPNLYWYRQAAGRGLQLLFYSVGIGQISSEVPQNLSASRPQDRQFILSSKKLLLSDSGFYLCAWSTTGRHGYTFGSGTRLTVV.

This clone has a handful of counts. The V and J genes are TRBV20-1 and TRBJ1-2, with D hard to call. From germline, CDR1 is DFQATT and CDR2 SNEGSKA (reference sequence). This CDR3 has 11 amino acids. The CDR3 DNA is TGCAGCCTCTACTTAGAGGGTGGCTACACCTTC. Translated: CSLYLEGGYTF.

The gene calls are TRBV7-9 and TRBJ1-1, with TRBD1 identical over 10 bases. This CDR3 is 16 amino acids long. J gave up 1 base and V 1 base, and 3 bases lay outside the gene matches. Germline CDR1 reads SEHNR; CDR2 reads FQNEAQ (reference sequence). DNA of the CDR3: TGTGCCAGCAGCTTAGGGACAGGGGGATGGAACACTGAAGCTTTCTTT. Encoded protein: CASSLGTGGWNTEAFF.

This sequence joins TRBV7-9 and TRBJ2-5; 9 bases fit TRBD2. The CDR3 spans 15 residues. V was pared by 4 bases and J by 2 bases, with 5 bases of the junction left unmatched. Germline V gene data show CDR1 as SEHNR and CDR2 as FQNEAQ (reference sequence). The CDR3 is CASSSILAGQETQYF. In DNA form, the CDR3 reads TGTGCCAGCAGCTCCATACTAGCGGGTCAAGAGACCCAGTACTTC. Full variable domain (missing parts from reference TRBV7-9 and TRBJ2-5): DTGVSQNPRHKITKRGQNVTFRCDPISEHNRLYWYRQTLGQGPEFLTYFQNEAQLEKSRLLSDRFSAERPKGSFSTLEIQRTEQGDSAMYLCASSSILAGQETQYFGPGTRLLVL.

In this sample, this clone turned up a few times. The genes are TRBV30 and TRBJ1-5; D might be TRBD1 (5 bases). The CDR3 sequence is 12 residues long. Germline V lookup: CDR1 GTSNPN, CDR2 SVGIG (reference sequence). V lost 8 bases and J 6 bases, leaving 14 bases between the germline ends. This chain's CDR3 is CAVRVGSQPQHF. DNA of the CDR3: TGTGCCGTCAGGGTTGGAAGTCAGCCCCAGCATTTT.

The chain combines TRBV7-2 with TRBJ2-5; 7 nucleotides agree with TRBD2. The germline V gene encodes CDR1 SGHTA and CDR2 FQGNSA. The CDR3 is 14 residues long. The J segment lost 5 bases and the V segment lost 4 bases, leaving 7 bases of the junction unmatched. CDR3 in DNA: TGTGCCAGCAGCTCCCTGCGGGGGTCGGAGACCCAGTACTTC. It encodes CASSSLRGSETQYF. Full variable domain (outside the CDR3, taken from reference TRBV7-2 and TRBJ2-5): GAGVSQSPSNKVTEKGKDVELRCDPISGHTALYWYRQSLGQGLEFLIYFQGNSAPDKSGLPSDRFSAERTGGSVSTLTIQRTQQEDSAVYLCASSSLRGSETQYFGPGTRLLVL.

This rearrangement joins TRBV30 to TRBJ1-1; D not certain. V was shortened by 6 bases and J by 1 base, with 12 bases between the two germline ends. This CDR3 region has 13 residues. The V gene's germline CDR1 is GTSNPN and CDR2 SVGIG (reference sequence). The CDR3 protein is CACSTGGNTEAFF. Written as DNA, the CDR3 is TGTGCCTGTTCCACGGGTGGGAACACTGAAGCTTTCTTT.

The table lists this clone with a few counts. This chain uses TRBV14 with TRBJ2-1, with TRBD2 matching 11 bases. The J segment lost 4 bases and the V segment lost 3 bases, leaving 8 bases of the junction unmatched. The CDR3 extends over 17 amino acids. The V gene's germline CDR1 is SGHDN and CDR2 FVKESK. The DNA for the CDR3 is TGTGCCAGCAGCCATGGGGGACTAGCGGACCGATACAATGAGCAGTTCTTC. Encoded protein: CASSHGGLADRYNEQFF. The variable domain in full, with the rest retrieved from reference TRBV14 and TRBJ2-1, is EAGVTQFPSHSVIEKGQTVTLRCDPISGHDNLYWYRRVMGKEIKFLLHFVKESKQDESGMPNNRFLAERTGGTYSTLKVQPAELEDSGVYFCASSHGGLADRYNEQFFGPGTRLTVL.

A few counts support this clone. V gene TRBV12-5 combines with J gene TRBJ2-5; 9 nucleotides line up with TRBD2. The CDR3 is 16 amino acids. V lost 1 base to trimming and J lost 4 bases; unmatched junction nucleotides: 7. Germline assignment: CDR1 LGHNT and CDR2 FRNRAP. The CDR3 DNA follows: TGTGCTAGTGGTTTGGGTCTAGCGGGGTCCTTAGAGACCCAGTACTTC. Residues: CASGLGLAGSLETQYF.

In this sample, this clone turned up a few times. This chain links TRBV19 with TRBJ2-1; TRBD2 matches 8 bases. Germline V gene sequence: CDR1 LNHDA, CDR2 SQIVND (reference sequence). Trimming cost V 7 bases and J 0 bases; bases outside gene matches: 8. The CDR3 extends over 16 amino acids. CDR3 DNA: TGTGCCAGTACCTCGGGGGGGACTAGCTCCTACAATGAGCAGTTCTTC. Translated: CASTSGGTSSYNEQFF. The whole variable domain, filled in from reference TRBV19 and TRBJ2-1, reads DGGITQSPKYLFRKEGQNVTLSCEQNLNHDAMYWYRQDPGQGLRLIYYSQIVNDFQKGDIAEGYSVSREKKESFPLTVTSAQKNPTAFYLCASTSGGTSSYNEQFFGPGTRLTVL.

This clone came up a few times. V and J are TRBV9 and TRBJ2-7, with TRBD1 matching 9 bases. The length of the CDR3 is 17 residues. Per germline, CDR1 SGDLS and CDR2 YYNGEE. V shed 4 bases, J shed 0 bases, and the junction held 11 bases outside the gene matches. CDR3 in DNA: TGTGCCAGCAGCTCCGGGACAGGGTACCCCAGCTCCTACGAGCAGTACTTC. It encodes CASSSGTGYPSSYEQYF. Full variable domain (outside the CDR3, taken from reference TRBV9 and TRBJ2-7): DSGVTQTPKHLITATGQRVTLRCSPRSGDLSVYWYQQSLDQGLQFLIQYYNGEERAKGNILERFSAQQFPDLHSELNLSSLELGDSALYFCASSSGTGYPSSYEQYFGPGTRLTVT.

This chain links TRBV11-1 with TRBJ2-1, with a possible D match to TRBD2 (5 bases). The CDR3 spans 15 residues. Germline CDR1 is SGHAT and CDR2 is FQDESV (reference sequence). Trimming pared 1 base from V and 7 bases from J, leaving 14 bases between. Here the CDR3 reads CASSLEENRGNEQFF. The CDR3 nucleotides read TGTGCCAGCAGCTTAGAGGAGAACCGCGGGAATGAGCAGTTCTTC.

The CDR3, as DNA: TGTGCCAGCAGTCCCATTCGGGAGGCAGAGACCCAGTACTTC. The encoded protein is CASSPIREAETQYF. This chain links TRBV6-6 with TRBJ2-5; 7 positions match TRBD2. Germline V gene lookup returns CDR1 MNHNY and CDR2 SVGAGI (reference sequence). The CDR3 contains 14 residues. V lost 5 bases and J lost 4; bases outside the gene matches: 7.

This rearrangement joins TRBV7-3 to TRBJ2-5; 11 bases match TRBD1. The V and J ends lost 6 bases and 4 bases, in that order; junction bases with no gene match: 4. CDR1 is SGHTA and CDR2 is FQGTGA in the germline V gene. The length of the CDR3 is 14 residues. The CDR3 region has the DNA TGTGCCAGCAGTTGGGACAGGGGGGCAGAGACCCAGTACTTC. It codes for CASSWDRGAETQYF.

This clone was seen more than once but under ten times. Within the sample, other DNA sequences also encode this same CDR3. This sequence joins TRBV30 and TRBJ2-5, with 8 bases identical to TRBD2. V shed 4 bases, J shed 2 bases, and the junction held 0 bases outside the gene matches. In germline, CDR1 is GTSNPN, CDR2 SVGIG (reference sequence). This CDR3 has 12 residues. CDR3 DNA: TGTGCCTGGACTAGCGGGCAAGAGACCCAGTACTTC. Translating it yields CAWTSGQETQYF.

The chain joins TRBV27 to TRBJ2-5; D may be TRBD1 (5 bases). Germline CDR1 MNHEY, CDR2 SMNVEV (reference sequence). This CDR3 comprises 14 residues. The V gene lost 6 bases and the J gene lost 5 bases, with 16 bases spanning the gap. CDR3 sequence reads: CASRAALQGETQYF. The CDR3 bases are TGTGCCAGCAGAGCCGCCCTGCAGGGTGAGACCCAGTACTTC.

This rearrangement joins TRBV9 to TRBJ1-2; the D gene is possibly TRBD1 (6 bases). Germline V gene data show CDR1 as SGDLS and CDR2 as YYNGEE. Trimming cost V 0 bases and J 8 bases, with 20 bases left between them. This CDR3 comprises 16 residues. The CDR3 nucleotides are TGTGCCAGCAGCGTAGCTCAGGACAGCAAATATGACGGCTACACCTTC. Encoded protein: CASSVAQDSKYDGYTF.

This clone was found a few times. The chain employs TRBV28 and TRBJ1-2; D may be TRBD1 (6 bases). The V and J ends lost 4 bases and 6 bases respectively, with 15 bases between them. CDR3 size: 14 residues. In germline, CDR1 is MDHEN, CDR2 SYDVKM. CDR3 protein: CASSSGTGLHGYTF. In DNA form, the CDR3 reads TGTGCCAGCAGTTCTGGCACAGGGTTGCATGGCTACACCTTC.

This clone was observed a single time. Within the sample, other DNA sequences also encode this same CDR3. The CDR3 region has the DNA TGCAGTGCCGGCTCCTACAATGAGCAGTTCTTC. It translates to CSAGSYNEQFF. The chain joins TRBV20-1 to TRBJ2-1, with no clear D. Germline CDR1 is DFQATT and CDR2 is SNEGSKA (reference sequence). The CDR3 has 11 amino acids. The V and J ends lost 6 bases and 0 bases respectively, with 3 bases between them.

V is TRBV18 and J is TRBJ2-3; 13 bases align to TRBD2. There are 17 residues in the CDR3. Germline CDR1 and CDR2: KGHSH and LQKENI. Losses at the gene ends were 1 base for V and 3 bases for J; bases not matched to a gene: 4. This CDR3 is CASSPRGTSGETDTQYF. The CDR3, as DNA: TGTGCCAGCTCACCACGGGGGACTAGCGGGGAGACAGATACGCAGTATTTT.

A few counts support this clone. J is TRBJ1-6 and V is TRBV28; D not certain. Germline V gives CDR1 MDHEN, CDR2 SYDVKM. Deletions cut 5 bases from V and 8 bases from J, with 4 bases between. This CDR3 spans 11 amino acids. The chain's CDR3 is CASSIDSPLHF. CDR3 DNA: TGTGCCAGCAGTATAGATTCACCCCTCCACTTT.

This clone was observed a handful of times. V gene TRBV25-1 combines with J gene TRBJ2-5; 7 nucleotides agree with TRBD2. Germline CDR1 is MGHDK and CDR2 is SYGVNS. The CDR3 covers 15 residues. Unmatched junction bases numbered 7, after V lost 2 bases and J lost 4 bases. CDR3 DNA sequence: TGTGCCAGCAGTGAAGCACCGGGGGGTCCAGAGACCCAGTACTTC. This sequence encodes CASSEAPGGPETQYF. The full variable domain, its missing parts supplied by reference TRBV25-1 and TRBJ2-5, is EADIYQTPRYLVIGTGKKITLECSQTMGHDKMYWYQQDPGMELHLIHYSYGVNSTEKGDLSSESTVSRIRTEHFPLTLESARPSHTSQYLCASSEAPGGPETQYFGPGTRLLVL.

A few counts support this clone. This rearrangement joins TRBV5-1 to TRBJ2-5; 8 bases map to TRBD1. From germline, CDR1 is SGHRS and CDR2 YFSETQ. The CDR3 totals 15 residues. V lost 4 bases and J lost 2; bases outside the gene matches: 7. The CDR3 bases are TGCGCCAGCAGCCATGGGACAGGAGTGCAAGAGACCCAGTACTTC. This codes for CASSHGTGVQETQYF.

The chain employs TRBV18 and TRBJ2-4; D gene ambiguous. The CDR3 sequence is 15 residues long. The germline V gene encodes CDR1 KGHSH and CDR2 LQKENI. V lost 6 bases to trimming and J lost 7 bases, with 19 bases between them. The CDR3 sequence is CASSVLPPIENIQYF. CDR3 in DNA: TGTGCCAGCTCCGTTTTGCCCCCGATAGAGAACATTCAGTACTTC.

J is TRBJ2-4 and V is TRBV28; tentatively, D is TRBD1 (5 bases). The CDR3 is 15 residues long. Trimming pared 3 bases from V and 6 bases from J, leaving 15 bases between. Germline CDR1 is MDHEN and CDR2 is SYDVKM. CDR3 sequence: CASSLIQQQGNIQYF. The CDR3 nucleotides are TGTGCCAGCAGTTTGATCCAGCAGCAGGGAAACATTCAGTACTTC. Drawing the rest from reference TRBV28 and TRBJ2-4, the complete variable domain is DVKVTQSSRYLVKRTGEKVFLECVQDMDHENMFWYRQDPGLGLRLIYFSYDVKMKEKGDIPEGYSVSREKKERFSLILESASTNQTSMYLCASSLIQQQGNIQYFGAGTRLSVL.

Only a few counts were recorded for this clone. The chain links TRBV4-1 to TRBJ1-6; the D is unclear. Germline V gene sequence: CDR1 MGHRA, CDR2 YSYEKL. This CDR3 has 15 amino acids. V lost 2 bases, J lost 5 bases, and 10 bases lay in between. The CDR3 loop is CASSQSGPDNSPLHF. DNA of the CDR3: TGCGCCAGCAGCCAATCTGGGCCCGATAATTCACCCCTCCACTTT.

V and J are TRBV27 and TRBJ1-2, with 9 nucleotides matching TRBD1. The CDR3 is 14 residues long. Germline loops: CDR1 MNHEY, CDR2 SMNVEV (reference sequence). The ends lost 3 bases at V and 7 bases at J; junction bases unmatched: 6. The DNA of the CDR3 is TGTGCCAGCAGTTTGCTTGGGGGACAGGGTGGCTACACCTTC. Translating gives CASSLLGGQGGYTF.

The rearrangement links TRBV27 to TRBJ2-7; the match to TRBD1 covers 9 bases. V was clipped by 3 bases and J by 6 bases; unmatched bases: 6. This CDR3 is 14 amino acids long. From germline, CDR1 is MNHEY and CDR2 SMNVEV (reference sequence). DNA for the CDR3: TGTGCCAGCAGTTTCACCGGGACAGGGTTCGAGCAGTACTTC. Encoded protein: CASSFTGTGFEQYF.

A few counts support this clone. This chain links TRBV7-2 with TRBJ1-2, with 8 bases aligning to TRBD1. In germline, CDR1 is SGHTA, CDR2 FQGNSA. There are 13 residues in the CDR3. Unmatched junction bases numbered 7, after V lost 7 bases and J lost 6 bases. The chain's CDR3 is CASKPGQGHGYTF. CDR3 in DNA: TGTGCCAGCAAACCCGGACAGGGCCATGGCTACACCTTC. The full variable domain, its missing parts supplied by reference TRBV7-2 and TRBJ1-2, is GAGVSQSPSNKVTEKGKDVELRCDPISGHTALYWYRQSLGQGLEFLIYFQGNSAPDKSGLPSDRFSAERTGGSVSTLTIQRTQQEDSAVYLCASKPGQGHGYTFGSGTRLTVV.